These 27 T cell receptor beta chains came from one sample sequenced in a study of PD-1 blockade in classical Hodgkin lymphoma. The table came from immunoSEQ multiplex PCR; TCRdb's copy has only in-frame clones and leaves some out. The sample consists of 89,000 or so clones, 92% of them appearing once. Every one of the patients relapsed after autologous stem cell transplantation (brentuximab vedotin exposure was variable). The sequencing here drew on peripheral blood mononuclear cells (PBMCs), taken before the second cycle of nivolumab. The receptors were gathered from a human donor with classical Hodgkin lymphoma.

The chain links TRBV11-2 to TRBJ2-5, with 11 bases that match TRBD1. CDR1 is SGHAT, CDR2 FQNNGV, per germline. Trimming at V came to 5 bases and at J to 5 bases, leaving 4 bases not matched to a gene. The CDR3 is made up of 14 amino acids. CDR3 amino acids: CASSHRDRGETQYF. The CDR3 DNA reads TGTGCCAGCAGCCACAGGGACAGGGGGGAGACCCAGTACTTC.

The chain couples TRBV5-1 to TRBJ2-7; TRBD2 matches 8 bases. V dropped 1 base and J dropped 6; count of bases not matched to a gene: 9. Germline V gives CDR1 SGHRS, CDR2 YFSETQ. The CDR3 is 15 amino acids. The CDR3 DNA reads TGCGCCAGCAGCTTGATTTCTCGGGGGGGAGGCGAGCAGTACTTC. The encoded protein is CASSLISRGGGEQYF.

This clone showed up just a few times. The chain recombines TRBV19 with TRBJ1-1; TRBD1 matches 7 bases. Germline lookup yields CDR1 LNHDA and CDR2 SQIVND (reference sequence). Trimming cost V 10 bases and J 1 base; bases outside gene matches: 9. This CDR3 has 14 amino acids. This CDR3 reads CATKRGQSNTEAFF. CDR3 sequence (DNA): TGTGCCACCAAGAGGGGACAGTCGAACACTGAAGCTTTCTTT.

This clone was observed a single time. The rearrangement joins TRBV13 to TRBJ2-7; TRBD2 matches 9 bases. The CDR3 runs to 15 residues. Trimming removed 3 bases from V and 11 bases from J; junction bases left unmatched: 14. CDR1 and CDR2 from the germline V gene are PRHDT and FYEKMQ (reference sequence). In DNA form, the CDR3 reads TGTGCCAGCAGCTTGGTCCAACAGGCGGGAGGGCCCAAGTACTTC. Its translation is CASSLVQQAGGPKYF.

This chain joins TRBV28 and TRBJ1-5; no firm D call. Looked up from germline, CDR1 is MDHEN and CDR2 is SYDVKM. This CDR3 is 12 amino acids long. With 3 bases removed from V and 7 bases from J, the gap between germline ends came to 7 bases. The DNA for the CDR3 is TGTGCCAGCAGTTTCGGACGCCAGCCCCAGCATTTT. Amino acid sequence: CASSFGRQPQHF.

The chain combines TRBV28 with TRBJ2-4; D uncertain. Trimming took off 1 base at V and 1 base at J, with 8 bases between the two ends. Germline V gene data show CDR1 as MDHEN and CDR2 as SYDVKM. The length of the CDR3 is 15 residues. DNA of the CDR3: TGTGCCAGCAGTTTATCCTCCGACGCCAAAAACATTCAGTACTTC. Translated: CASSLSSDAKNIQYF.

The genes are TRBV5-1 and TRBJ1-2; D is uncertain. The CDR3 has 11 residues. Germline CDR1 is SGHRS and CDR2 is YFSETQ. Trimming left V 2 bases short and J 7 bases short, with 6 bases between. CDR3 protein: CASSFSGGYTF. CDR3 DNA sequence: TGCGCCAGCAGCTTCTCTGGTGGCTACACCTTC.

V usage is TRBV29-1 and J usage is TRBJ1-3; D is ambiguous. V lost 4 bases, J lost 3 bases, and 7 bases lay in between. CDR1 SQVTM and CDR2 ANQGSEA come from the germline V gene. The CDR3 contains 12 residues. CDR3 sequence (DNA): TGCAGCGTTGGGAGGGTTGGAAACACCATATATTTT. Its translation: CSVGRVGNTIYF.

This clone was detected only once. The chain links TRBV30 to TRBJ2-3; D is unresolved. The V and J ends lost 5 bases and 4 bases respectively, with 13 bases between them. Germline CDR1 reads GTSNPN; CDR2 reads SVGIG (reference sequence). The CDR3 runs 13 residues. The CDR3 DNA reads TGTGCCTGGTCAGGCCGTAGGGCAGATACGCAGTATTTT. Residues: CAWSGRRADTQYF.

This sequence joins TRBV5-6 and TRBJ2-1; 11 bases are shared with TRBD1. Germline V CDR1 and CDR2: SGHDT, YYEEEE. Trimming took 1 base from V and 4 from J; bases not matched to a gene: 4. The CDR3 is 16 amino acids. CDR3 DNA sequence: TGTGCCAGCAGCTTGACCCGGGACAGGGGGTACAATGAGCAGTTCTTC. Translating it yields CASSLTRDRGYNEQFF. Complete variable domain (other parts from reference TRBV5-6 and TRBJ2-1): DAGVTQSPTHLIKTRGQQVTLRCSPKSGHDTVSWYQQALGQGPQFIFQYYEEEERQRGNFPDRFSGHQFPNYSSELNVNALLLGDSALYLCASSLTRDRGYNEQFFGPGTRLTVL.

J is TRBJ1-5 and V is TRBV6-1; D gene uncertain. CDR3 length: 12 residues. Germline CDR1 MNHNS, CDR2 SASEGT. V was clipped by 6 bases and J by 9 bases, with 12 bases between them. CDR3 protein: CASSHSLWPQHF. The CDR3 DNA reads TGTGCCAGCAGCCACTCACTCTGGCCCCAGCATTTT.

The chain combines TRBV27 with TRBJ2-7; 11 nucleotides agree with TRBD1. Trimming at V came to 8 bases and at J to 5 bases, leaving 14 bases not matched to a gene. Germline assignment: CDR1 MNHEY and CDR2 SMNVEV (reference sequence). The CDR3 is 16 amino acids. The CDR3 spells CASSSLDRGLLNEQYF. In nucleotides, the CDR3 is TGTGCCAGCTCATCGCTGGACAGGGGGCTTCTTAACGAGCAGTACTTC.

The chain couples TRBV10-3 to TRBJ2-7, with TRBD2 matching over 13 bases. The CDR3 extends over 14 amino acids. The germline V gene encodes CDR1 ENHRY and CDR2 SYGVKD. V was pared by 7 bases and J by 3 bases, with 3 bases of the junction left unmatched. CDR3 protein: CAIKLAGGNYEQYF. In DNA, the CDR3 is TGTGCCATCAAACTAGCGGGAGGGAACTACGAGCAGTACTTC.

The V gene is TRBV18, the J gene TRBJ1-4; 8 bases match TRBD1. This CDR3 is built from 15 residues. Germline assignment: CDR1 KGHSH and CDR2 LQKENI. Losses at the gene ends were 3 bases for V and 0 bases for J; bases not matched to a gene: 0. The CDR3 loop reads CASSPDRATNEKLFF. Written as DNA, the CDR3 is TGTGCCAGCTCACCGGACAGGGCAACTAATGAAAAACTGTTTTTT. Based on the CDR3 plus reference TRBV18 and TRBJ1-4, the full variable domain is NAGVMQNPRHLVRRRGQEARLRCSPMKGHSHVYWYRQLPEEGLKFMVYLQKENIIDESGMPKERFSAEFPKEGPSILRIQQVVRGDSAAYFCASSPDRATNEKLFFGSGTQLSVL.

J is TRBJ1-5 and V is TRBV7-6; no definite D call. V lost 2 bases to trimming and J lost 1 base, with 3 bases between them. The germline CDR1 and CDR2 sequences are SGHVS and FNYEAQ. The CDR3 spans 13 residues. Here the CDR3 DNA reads TGTGCCAGCAGCTTAAGCAGCAATCAGCCCCAGCATTTT. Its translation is CASSLSSNQPQHF.

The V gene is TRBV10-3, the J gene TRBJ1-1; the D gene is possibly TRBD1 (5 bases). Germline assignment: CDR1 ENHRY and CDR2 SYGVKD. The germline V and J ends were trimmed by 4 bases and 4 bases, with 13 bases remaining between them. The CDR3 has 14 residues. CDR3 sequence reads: CAISADNRGTEAFF. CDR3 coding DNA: TGTGCCATCAGTGCGGACAATAGAGGCACTGAAGCTTTCTTT.

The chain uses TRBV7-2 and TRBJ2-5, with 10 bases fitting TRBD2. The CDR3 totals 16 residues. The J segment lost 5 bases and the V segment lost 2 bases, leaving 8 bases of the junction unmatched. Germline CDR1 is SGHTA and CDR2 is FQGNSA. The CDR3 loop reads CASSLLAGALGETQYF. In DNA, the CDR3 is TGTGCCAGCAGCTTACTAGCGGGGGCCCTTGGGGAGACCCAGTACTTC.

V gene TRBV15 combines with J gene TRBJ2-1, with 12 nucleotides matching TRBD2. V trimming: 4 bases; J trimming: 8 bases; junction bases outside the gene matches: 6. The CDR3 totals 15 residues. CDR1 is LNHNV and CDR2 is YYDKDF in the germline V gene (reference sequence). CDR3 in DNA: TGTGCCACCAGCATGACTAGCGGGAGTTCCCATGAGCAGTTCTTC. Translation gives CATSMTSGSSHEQFF.

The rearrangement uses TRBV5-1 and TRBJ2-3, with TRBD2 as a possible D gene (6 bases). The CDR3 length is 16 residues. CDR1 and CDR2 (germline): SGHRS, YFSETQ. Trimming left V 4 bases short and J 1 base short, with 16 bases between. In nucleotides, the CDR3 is TGCGCCAGCAGCCGGGGGAGTTCCATCGGCACAGATACGCAGTATTTT. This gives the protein CASSRGSSIGTDTQYF.

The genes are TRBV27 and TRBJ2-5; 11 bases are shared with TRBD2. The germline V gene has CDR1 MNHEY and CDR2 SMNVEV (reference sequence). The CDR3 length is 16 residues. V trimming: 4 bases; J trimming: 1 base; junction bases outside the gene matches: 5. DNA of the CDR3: TGTGCCAGCAGTTCCGGACTAGCGGGCCCCCAAGAGACCCAGTACTTC. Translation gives CASSSGLAGPQETQYF.

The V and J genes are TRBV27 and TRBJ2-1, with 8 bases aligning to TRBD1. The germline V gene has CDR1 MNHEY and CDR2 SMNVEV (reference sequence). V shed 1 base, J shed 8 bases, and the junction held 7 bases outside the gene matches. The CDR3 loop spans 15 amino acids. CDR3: CASSLFPGGSHEQFF. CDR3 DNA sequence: TGTGCCAGCAGTTTATTCCCAGGGGGCAGCCATGAGCAGTTCTTC.

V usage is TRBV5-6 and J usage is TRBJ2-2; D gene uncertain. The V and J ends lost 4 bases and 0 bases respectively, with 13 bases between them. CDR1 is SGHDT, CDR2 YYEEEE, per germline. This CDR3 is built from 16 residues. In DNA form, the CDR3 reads TGTGCCAGCAGCCCTCTCGACTCCGCGAACACCGGGGAGCTGTTTTTT. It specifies CASSPLDSANTGELFF.

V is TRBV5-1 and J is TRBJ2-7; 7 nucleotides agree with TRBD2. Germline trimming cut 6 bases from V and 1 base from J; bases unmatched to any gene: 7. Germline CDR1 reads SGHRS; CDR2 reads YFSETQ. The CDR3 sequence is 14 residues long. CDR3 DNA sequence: TGCGCCAGCACCGCCGGGACTAATTCCTACGAGCAGTACTTC. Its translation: CASTAGTNSYEQYF.

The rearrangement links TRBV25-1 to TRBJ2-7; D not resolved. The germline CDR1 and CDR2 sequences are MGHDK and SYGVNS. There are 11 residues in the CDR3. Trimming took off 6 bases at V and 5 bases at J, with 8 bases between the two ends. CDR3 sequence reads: CASSEVDEQYF. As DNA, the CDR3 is TGTGCCAGCAGCGAAGTGGACGAGCAGTACTTC.

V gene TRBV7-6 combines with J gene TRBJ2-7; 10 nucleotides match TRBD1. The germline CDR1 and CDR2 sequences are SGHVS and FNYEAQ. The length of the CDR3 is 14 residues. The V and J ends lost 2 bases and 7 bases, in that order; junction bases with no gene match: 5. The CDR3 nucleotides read TGTGCCAGCAGCTTAAGACAGGGGGCGGGGGAGCAGTACTTC. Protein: CASSLRQGAGEQYF.

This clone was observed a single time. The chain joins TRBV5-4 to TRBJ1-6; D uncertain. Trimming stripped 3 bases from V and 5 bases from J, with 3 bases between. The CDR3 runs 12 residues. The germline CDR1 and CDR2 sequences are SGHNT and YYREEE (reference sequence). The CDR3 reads CASSSDNSPLHF. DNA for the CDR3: TGTGCCAGCAGCTCGGATAATTCACCCCTCCACTTT.

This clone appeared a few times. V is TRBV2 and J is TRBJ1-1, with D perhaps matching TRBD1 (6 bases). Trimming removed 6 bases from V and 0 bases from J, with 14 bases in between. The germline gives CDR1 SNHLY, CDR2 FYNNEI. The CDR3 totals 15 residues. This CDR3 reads CASRPWEGVNTEAFF. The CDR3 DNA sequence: TGTGCCAGCAGACCGTGGGAGGGGGTGAACACTGAAGCTTTCTTT. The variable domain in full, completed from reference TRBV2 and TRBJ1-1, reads EPEVTQTPSHQVTQMGQEVILRCVPISNHLYFYWYRQILGQKVEFLVSFYNNEISEKSEIFDDQFSVERPDGSNFTLKIRSTKLEDSAMYFCASRPWEGVNTEAFFGQGTRLTVV.